Following are 16 T cell receptor beta chains from one sample sequenced in a study of CD8 T cells in Susac syndrome. When the RNA was reverse transcribed, random hexamers were used with an input of roughly 0.45 to 1 ug. TCRdb redid the calling of the immunoSEQ multiplex PCR reads with MiXCR, one entry per CDR3 protein. The sample consists of over 100,000 distinct CDR3 sequences, 96% of them appearing once. Source material: CD4+ T cells from PBMCs. The receptors originated from a human donor in good health.

The chain uses TRBV27 and TRBJ1-3, with D unclear. CDR1 and CDR2 from the germline V gene are MNHEY and SMNVEV (reference sequence). This CDR3 comprises 14 residues. Trimming pared 1 base from V and 0 bases from J, leaving 4 bases between. The CDR3 loop reads CASSLYGSGNTIYF. The CDR3 DNA follows: TGTGCCAGCAGTTTATACGGCTCTGGAAACACCATATATTTT.

J is TRBJ2-7 and V is TRBV3-1; no definite D call. V lost 0 bases to trimming and J lost 6 bases, with 6 bases between them. Germline CDR1 is LGHDT and CDR2 is YNNKEL (reference sequence). The CDR3 loop spans 12 amino acids. The CDR3 here is CASSQDPREQYF. CDR3 DNA sequence: TGTGCCAGCAGCCAAGATCCCCGCGAGCAGTACTTC.

The table lists this clonotype with a count of one. The CDR3, as DNA: TGTGCCAGCAGCTTAGTGCCCTGGGGATCCTACGAGCAGTACTTC. As protein: CASSLVPWGSYEQYF. The gene calls are TRBV7-6 and TRBJ2-7; D is ambiguous. V shed 1 base and J shed 1 base, with 11 bases lying between them. This CDR3 comprises 15 residues. The germline gives CDR1 SGHVS, CDR2 FNYEAQ.

The chain employs TRBV7-3 and TRBJ2-1; unclear D gene. The CDR3 sequence is 15 residues long. With 2 bases removed from V and 2 bases from J, the gap between germline ends came to 10 bases. CDR1 and CDR2 (germline): SGHTA, FQGTGA. The CDR3 sequence is CASSLDGQTYNEQFF. The CDR3 DNA is TGTGCCAGCAGCTTAGATGGCCAGACCTACAATGAGCAGTTCTTC.

The CDR3 DNA reads as TGTGCCAGCAGTTTAAACGGGGGGTACAATGAGCAGTTCTTC. Its protein is CASSLNGGYNEQFF. The chain uses TRBV12-3 or TRBV12-4 and TRBJ2-1; 7 bases are shared with TRBD2. The CDR3 sequence is 14 residues long. After removal of 2 bases from V and 4 bases from J, the junction contained 2 bases not matched to a gene.

The chain has TRBV3-1 and TRBJ1-2; D call uncertain. The CDR3 extends over 14 amino acids. V gave up 4 bases and J gave up 3 bases, with 12 bases separating them. Germline V gene lookup returns CDR1 LGHDT and CDR2 YNNKEL (reference sequence). The CDR3 region has the DNA TGTGCCAGCAGCCTAAACCAGCCGTACTATGGCTACACCTTC. It yields the protein CASSLNQPYYGYTF.

The gene calls are TRBV29-1 and TRBJ1-1; D not certain. Trimming shortened V by 7 bases and J by 3 bases, and 18 bases separated the two germline ends. Germline V gives CDR1 SQVTM, CDR2 ANQGSEA. CDR3 length: 14 amino acids. CDR3 nucleotides: TGCAGCGGAGCTCGTCGGGGTTTTGACACTGAAGCTTTCTTT. Its translation is CSGARRGFDTEAFF.

The chain combines TRBV15 with TRBJ2-4; D perhaps matches TRBD1 (6 bases). The CDR3 is 17 residues long. V lost 3 bases and J 0 bases, leaving 15 bases between the germline ends. Germline V gene lookup returns CDR1 LNHNV and CDR2 YYDKDF (reference sequence). The CDR3 sequence: CATSRGGQRLAKNIQYF. In DNA, the CDR3 is TGTGCCACCAGCAGGGGCGGACAGAGGCTAGCCAAAAACATTCAGTACTTC. Filled out from reference TRBV15 and TRBJ2-4, the complete variable domain reads DAMVIQNPRYQVTQFGKPVTLSCSQTLNHNVMYWYQQKSSQAPKLLFHYYDKDFNNEADTPDNFQSRRPNTSFCFLDIRSPGLGDTAMYLCATSRGGQRLAKNIQYFGAGTRLSVL.

This chain connects TRBV7-3 to TRBJ2-7, with 7 bases that match TRBD1. CDR3 length equals 13 residues. Germline loops: CDR1 SGHTA, CDR2 FQGTGA. With 5 bases clipped from V and 3 bases from J, the junction kept 4 bases outside the gene matches. As DNA, the CDR3 is TGTGCCAGCAGCCCTCCAGGGGGCTACGAGCAGTACTTC. This encodes CASSPPGGYEQYF.

The J gene is TRBJ2-2, the V gene TRBV27, with 9 nucleotides matching TRBD1. The V and J ends lost 10 bases and 7 bases, in that order; junction bases with no gene match: 7. Germline V gives CDR1 MNHEY, CDR2 SMNVEV (reference sequence). The CDR3 has 13 residues. CDR3 in DNA: TGTGCCACGCAACAGGGGGCGGACGGGGAGCTGTTTTTT. Its protein product is CATQQGADGELFF.

The chain combines TRBV6-2 or TRBV6-3 with TRBJ2-7, with D possibly being TRBD1 (6 bases). CDR3 length equals 17 residues. Germline V gives CDR1 MNHEY, CDR2 SVGEGT. With 0 bases removed from V and 0 bases from J, the gap between germline ends came to 15 bases. CDR3 nucleotide sequence: TGTGCCAGCAGTTACTCGATCCGGACAGCCAGCTCCTACGAGCAGTACTTC. It translates to CASSYSIRTASSYEQYF.

This rearrangement joins TRBV6-5 to TRBJ1-1; 7 bases agree with TRBD1. Germline CDR1 MNHEY, CDR2 SVGAGI. The V gene end was trimmed by 2 bases and the J gene end by 4 bases; junction bases not matched to a gene: 7. The CDR3 is 15 amino acids. CDR3 DNA: TGTGCCAGCAGTTACCGAGGGACAGCCGGCACTGAAGCTTTCTTT. Amino acids: CASSYRGTAGTEAFF.

The chain is built from TRBV3-1 and TRBJ2-2; D call uncertain. Per germline, CDR1 LGHDT and CDR2 YNNKEL (reference sequence). Trimming removed 3 bases at V and 7 bases at J, with 9 bases between. The CDR3 runs 13 residues. This CDR3 is CASSHGAVGELFF. CDR3 nucleotide sequence: TGTGCCAGCAGCCACGGAGCCGTCGGGGAGCTGTTTTTT.

The genes are TRBV5-6 and TRBJ2-3; D tentatively fits TRBD1 or TRBD2 (5 bases each). The germline V gene has CDR1 SGHDT and CDR2 YYEEEE. V lost 6 bases to trimming and J lost 0 bases, with 20 bases between them. This CDR3 has 17 residues. The CDR3 region is CASNLRTGTASTDTQYF. As DNA, the CDR3 is TGTGCCAGCAACTTACGGACCGGGACGGCAAGCACAGATACGCAGTATTTT.

This chain joins TRBV3-1 and TRBJ2-2, with a weak D call TRBD1 (5 bases). CDR3 length equals 16 residues. Deletions cut 2 bases from V and 2 bases from J, with 12 bases between. CDR1 and CDR2 from the germline V gene are LGHDT and YNNKEL (reference sequence). CDR3 sequence reads: CASSQPRQGNTGELFF. CDR3 DNA sequence: TGTGCCAGCAGCCAACCCCGCCAGGGTAACACCGGGGAGCTGTTTTTT. Based on the CDR3 plus reference TRBV3-1 and TRBJ2-2, the full variable domain is DTAVSQTPKYLVTQMGNDKSIKCEQNLGHDTMYWYKQDSKKFLKIMFSYNNKELIINETVPNRFSPKSPDKAHLNLHINSLELGDSAVYFCASSQPRQGNTGELFFGEGSRLTVL.

J is TRBJ2-5 and V is TRBV24-1, with TRBD2 matching over 9 bases. Trimming took 5 bases from V and 2 from J; bases not matched to a gene: 2. This CDR3 contains 14 residues. Germline-derived CDR1 and CDR2 are KGHDR and SFDVKD. CDR3 sequence reads: CATSASGTQETQYF. The CDR3 DNA follows: TGTGCCACCAGTGCTAGCGGGACTCAAGAGACCCAGTACTTC.